This TCR beta chain was retrieved from a study of control samples from healthy donors and cancer patients. The CDR3 has 14 residues. Trimming stripped 0 bases from V and 6 bases from J, with 12 bases between. Looked up from germline, CDR1 is SGDLS and CDR2 is YYNGEE. Using immunoSEQ multiplex PCR, the repertoire was profiled, and TCRdb retains in-frame clones only, with some absent. Of around 80,000 clones in the sample, roughly nine tenths were seen once. This sequence joins TRBV9 and TRBJ1-2; D uncertain. The specimen sequenced was blood. This sequence was found in a man aged 50 or older in good health. In nucleotides, the CDR3 is TGTGCCAGCAGCGTAGCTCCCCACTCAAATGGCTACACCTTC. Translated, it gives CASSVAPHSNGYTF.